The clone carrying this T cell receptor beta chain was detected a few times. These data come from a study of tumour-infiltrating T cells in Burkitt lymphoma. On the study more broadly: Overall and progression-free survival were predicted by productive clonality.

Method: immunoSEQ multiplex PCR; TCRdb's copy keeps in-frame clones and lacks some. The sample has 15,000 or so clones, approximately 28% seen once. This CDR3 contains 14 residues. Trimming cost V 2 bases and J 3 bases, with 10 bases left between them. CDR1 and CDR2 (germline): ENHRY, SYGVKD. This clonotype originated in a human donor with diffuse large B-cell lymphoma. The chain carries TRBV10-3 and TRBJ2-5; TRBD1 is a possible D gene (5 bases). The sample comprised tumor tissue. This CDR3 is CAISESGREETQYF. CDR3 nucleotide sequence: TGTGCCATCAGTGAGAGTGGCAGGGAAGAGACCCAGTACTTC.